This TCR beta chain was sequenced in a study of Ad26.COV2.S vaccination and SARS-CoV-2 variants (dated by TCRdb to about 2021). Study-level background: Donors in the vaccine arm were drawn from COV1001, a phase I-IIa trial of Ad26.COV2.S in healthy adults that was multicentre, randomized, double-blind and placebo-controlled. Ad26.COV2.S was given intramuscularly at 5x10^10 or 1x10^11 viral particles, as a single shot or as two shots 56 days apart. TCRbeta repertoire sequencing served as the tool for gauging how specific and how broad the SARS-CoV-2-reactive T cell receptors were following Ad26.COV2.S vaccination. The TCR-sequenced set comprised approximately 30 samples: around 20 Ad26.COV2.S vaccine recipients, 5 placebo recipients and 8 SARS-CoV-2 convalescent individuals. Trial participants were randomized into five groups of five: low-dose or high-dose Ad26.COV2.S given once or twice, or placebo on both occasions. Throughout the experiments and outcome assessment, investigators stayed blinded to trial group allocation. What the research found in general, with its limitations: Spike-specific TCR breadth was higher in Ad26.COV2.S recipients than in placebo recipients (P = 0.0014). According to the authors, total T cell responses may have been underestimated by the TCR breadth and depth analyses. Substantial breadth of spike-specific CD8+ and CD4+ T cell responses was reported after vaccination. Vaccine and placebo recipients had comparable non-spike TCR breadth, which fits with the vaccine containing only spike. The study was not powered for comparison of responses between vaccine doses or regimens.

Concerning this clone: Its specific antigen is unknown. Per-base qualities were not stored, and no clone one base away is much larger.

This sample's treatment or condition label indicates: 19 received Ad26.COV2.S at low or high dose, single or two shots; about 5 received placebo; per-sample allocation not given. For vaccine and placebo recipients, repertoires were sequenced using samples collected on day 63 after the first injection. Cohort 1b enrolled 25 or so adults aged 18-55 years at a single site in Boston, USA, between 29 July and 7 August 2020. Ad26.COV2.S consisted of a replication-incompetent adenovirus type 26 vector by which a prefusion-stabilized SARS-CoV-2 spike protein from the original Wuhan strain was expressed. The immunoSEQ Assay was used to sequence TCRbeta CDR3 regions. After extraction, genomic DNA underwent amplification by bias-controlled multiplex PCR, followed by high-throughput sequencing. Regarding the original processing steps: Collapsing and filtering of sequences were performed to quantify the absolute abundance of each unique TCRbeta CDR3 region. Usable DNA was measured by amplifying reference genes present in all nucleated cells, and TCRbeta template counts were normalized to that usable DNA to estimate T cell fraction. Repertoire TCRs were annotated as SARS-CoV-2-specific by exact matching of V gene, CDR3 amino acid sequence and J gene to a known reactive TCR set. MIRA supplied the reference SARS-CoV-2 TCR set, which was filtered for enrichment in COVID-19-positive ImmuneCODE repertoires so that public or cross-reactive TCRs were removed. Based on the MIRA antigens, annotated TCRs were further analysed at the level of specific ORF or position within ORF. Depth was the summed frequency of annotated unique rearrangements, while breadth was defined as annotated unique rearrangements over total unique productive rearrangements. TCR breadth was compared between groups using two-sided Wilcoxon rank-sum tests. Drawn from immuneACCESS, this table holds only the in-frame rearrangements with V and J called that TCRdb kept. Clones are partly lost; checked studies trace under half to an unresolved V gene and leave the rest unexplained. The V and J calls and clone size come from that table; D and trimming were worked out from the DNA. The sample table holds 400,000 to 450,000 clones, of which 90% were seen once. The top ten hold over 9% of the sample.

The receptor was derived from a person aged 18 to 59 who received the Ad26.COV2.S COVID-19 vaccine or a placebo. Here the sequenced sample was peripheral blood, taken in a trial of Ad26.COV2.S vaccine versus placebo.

The DNA reads as follows: TGTGCCAGCAGTGCGGGGGGCAATGAAAAACTGTTTTTT. This yields the protein CASSAGGNEKLFF. The chain was built from TRBV25-1 and TRBJ1-4; D gene: possibly TRBD1, on 6 matching bases. The germline ends are 8 bases apart after V is trimmed by 4 bases and J by 5 bases. The CDR3 holds 13 amino acids from the cysteine to the phenylalanine. Only the CDR3 region is kept as DNA, spanning 39 bases read in frame from base 1. From a lookup of the germline V gene, CDR1 and CDR2 are MGHDK and SYGVNS.